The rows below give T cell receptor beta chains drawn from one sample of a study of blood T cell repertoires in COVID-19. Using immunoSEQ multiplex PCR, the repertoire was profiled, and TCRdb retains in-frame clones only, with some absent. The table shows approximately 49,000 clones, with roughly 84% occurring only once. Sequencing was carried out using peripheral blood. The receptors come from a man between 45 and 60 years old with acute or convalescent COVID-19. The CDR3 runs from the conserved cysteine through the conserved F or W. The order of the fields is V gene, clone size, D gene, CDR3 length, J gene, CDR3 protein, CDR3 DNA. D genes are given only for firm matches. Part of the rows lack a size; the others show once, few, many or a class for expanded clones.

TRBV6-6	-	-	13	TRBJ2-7	CASRMAVAYEQYF	TGTGCCAGCAGGATGGCGGTGGCCTACGAGCAGTACTTC
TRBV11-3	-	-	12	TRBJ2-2	CASSPTTDKLFF	TGTGCCAGCAGCCCAACCACGGACAAGCTGTTTTTT
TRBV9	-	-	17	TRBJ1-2	CASSPQGGMLTGHGYTF	TGTGCCAGCAGCCCCCAGGGCGGTATGCTTACCGGGCATGGCTACACCTTC
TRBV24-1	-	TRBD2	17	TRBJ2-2	CATSGEGLNFLSGELFF	TGTGCCACCAGTGGGGAGGGGTTAAATTTTTTATCCGGGGAGCTGTTTTTT
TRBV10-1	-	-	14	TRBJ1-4	CASSARPAGEKLFF	TGCGCCAGCAGTGCCCGGCCGGCGGGAGAAAAACTGTTTTTT
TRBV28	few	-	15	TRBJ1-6	CASSLRRSYNSPLHF	TGTGCCAGCAGTTTAAGGAGATCCTATAATTCACCCCTCCACTTT
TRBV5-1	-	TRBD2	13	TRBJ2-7	CASKLAAFYEQYF	TGCGCCAGCAAACTAGCGGCTTTCTACGAGCAGTACTTC
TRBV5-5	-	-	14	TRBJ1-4	CASTRNRQNEKLFF	TGTGCCAGCACCAGAAACAGACAGAATGAAAAACTGTTTTTT
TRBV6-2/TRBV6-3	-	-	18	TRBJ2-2	CASNPDRGISRRAGELFF	TGTGCCAGCAACCCCGATCGGGGTATTAGCAGGAGGGCCGGGGAGCTGTTTTTT
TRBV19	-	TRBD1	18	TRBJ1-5	CASSIIGLGTGDFQPQHF	TGTGCCAGTAGTATCATAGGTTTAGGGACAGGTGACTTTCAGCCCCAGCATTTT
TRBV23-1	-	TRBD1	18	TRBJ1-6	CASSQIGFSVTGDSPLHF	TGCGCCAGCAGTCAAATAGGATTCTCCGTAACAGGGGACTCACCCCTCCACTTT
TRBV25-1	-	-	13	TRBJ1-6	CASSETGNSPLHF	TGTGCCAGCAGTGAGACGGGAAATTCACCCCTCCACTTT
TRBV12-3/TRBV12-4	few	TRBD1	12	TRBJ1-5	CASGQGNQPQHF	TGTGCCAGCGGACAGGGAAATCAGCCCCAGCATTTT
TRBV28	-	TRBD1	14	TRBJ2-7	CASITGDGSYEQYF	TGTGCCAGCATTACAGGGGATGGATCCTACGAGCAGTACTTC
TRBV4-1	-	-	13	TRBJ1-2	CASSQGTDYGYTF	TGCGCCAGCAGCCAAGGGACAGACTATGGCTACACCTTC
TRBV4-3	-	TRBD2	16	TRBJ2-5	CASSLGGAGGIETQYF	TGCGCCAGCAGCCTCGGAGGGGCGGGAGGGATTGAGACCCAGTACTTC
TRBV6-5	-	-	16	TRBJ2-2	CASSYSGQVLNGELFF	TGTGCCAGCAGTTACTCGGGCCAGGTTCTGAACGGGGAGCTGTTTTTT
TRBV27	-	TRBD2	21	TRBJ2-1	CASSYGLDTSGGRGVYNEQFF	TGTGCCAGCAGTTACGGACTTGATACTAGCGGGGGACGGGGGGTTTACAATGAGCAGTTCTTC
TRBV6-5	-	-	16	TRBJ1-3	CASSYAAGFSGNTIYF	TGTGCCAGCAGTTACGCAGCAGGTTTCTCTGGAAACACCATATATTTT
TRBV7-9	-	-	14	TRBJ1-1	CASSLAMGAPEAFF	TGTGCCAGCAGCTTAGCGATGGGGGCCCCTGAAGCTTTCTTT
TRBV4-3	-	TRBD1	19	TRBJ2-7	CASSQYLTPPQGSSYEQYF	TGCGCCAGCAGCCAATATCTTACCCCCCCACAGGGGAGCTCCTACGAGCAGTACTTC
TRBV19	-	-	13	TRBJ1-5	CASRDSHNQPQHF	TGTGCCAGCCGAGACAGCCACAATCAGCCCCAGCATTTT
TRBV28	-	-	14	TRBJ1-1	CASRGGKGVTEAFF	TGTGCCAGCAGGGGGGGAAAAGGGGTGACTGAAGCTTTCTTT
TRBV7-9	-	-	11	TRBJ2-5	CASSLSETQYF	TGTGCCAGCAGCTTGAGTGAGACCCAGTACTTC
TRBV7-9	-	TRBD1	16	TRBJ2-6	CASSTHRGPGANVLTF	TGTGCCAGCAGCACCCACAGGGGGCCGGGGGCCAACGTCCTGACTTTC
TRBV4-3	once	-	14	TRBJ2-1	CASSRGRENDEQFF	TGCGCCAGCAGCCGGGGCAGGGAAAACGATGAGCAGTTCTTC
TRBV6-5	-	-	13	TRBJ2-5	CASSLTSQETQYF	TGTGCCAGCAGCCTTACTAGTCAAGAGACCCAGTACTTC
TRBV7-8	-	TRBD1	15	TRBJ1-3	CASSLSAGGGNTIYF	TGTGCCAGCAGCTTAAGTGCAGGGGGTGGAAACACCATATATTTT